This TCR beta chain was sequenced for a study of control samples from healthy donors and cancer patients. From germline, CDR1 is SGHAT and CDR2 FQNNGV. The CDR3 is 15 residues long. The germline V and J ends were trimmed by 5 bases and 6 bases, with 18 bases remaining between them. This clone occurred a few times. TCRdb's copy holds only in-frame clones and misses some; the assay was immunoSEQ multiplex PCR. The repertoire holds about 110,000 clones, 85% to 90% seen once, with 15% to 20% in the top ten. This receptor was obtained from a woman between 45 and 65 years old in good health. The chain employs TRBV11-2 and TRBJ2-3, with D perhaps matching TRBD2 (5 bases). The sequencing input was blood. The CDR3 loop reads CASSPGGPASDTQYF. In nucleotides, the CDR3 is TGTGCCAGCAGCCCGGGCGGGCCGGCATCGGATACGCAGTATTTT. The full variable domain, with the rest looked up from reference TRBV11-2 and TRBJ2-3, is EAGVAQSPRYKIIEKRQSVAFWCNPISGHATLYWYQQILGQGPKLLIQFQNNGVVDDSQLPKDRFSAERLKGVDSTLKIQPAKLEDSAVYLCASSPGGPASDTQYFGPGTRLTVL.